The present T cell receptor (beta chain) was sequenced within a study of shared clonotypes between healthy human individuals. This CDR3 has 12 amino acids. CDR1 SGHNT and CDR2 YYREEE come from the germline V gene (reference sequence). Trimming shortened V by 2 bases and J by 6 bases, and 8 bases separated the two germline ends. CD45RO-negative CD8 cells positively selected for CCR7 made up the naive population, which excluded terminally differentiated effector memory CD45RA+ cells. Using immunoSEQ multiplex PCR, the repertoire was profiled, and TCRdb retains in-frame clones only, with some absent. The sample lists 450,000 to 700,000 clones; nearly 97% were seen once.

The sample consisted of naive CD8+ T cells sorted from blood. The TCR sequence derives from a woman aged 25 to 39 in good health. This chain links TRBV5-4 with TRBJ1-1, with a tentative D call TRBD1 (6 bases). CDR3 DNA sequence: TGTGCCAGCAGCTTCGGGGGCTCTGAAGCTTTCTTT. It codes for CASSFGGSEAFF.